The 17 T cell receptor beta chains given below trace back to one sample, sequenced in a study of monozygotic twins with inflammatory bowel disease. TCRdb re-called the 5' RACE reads; one entry per CDR3 protein, DNA not given. The sample has just over 300,000 distinct CDR3 sequences. Specimen: blood. The receptor set was obtained from a human donor with ulcerative colitis or Crohn's disease, or a healthy co-twin of an affected twin (not recorded which).

The V gene is TRBV28, the J gene TRBJ2-5. The germline gives CDR1 MDHEN, CDR2 SYDVKM. The CDR3 has 14 amino acids. The CDR3 loop is CASSFSQAQETQYF.

This sequence joins TRBV5-1 and TRBJ1-2; the D call of TRBD1 rests on TCRdb alone, since no DNA is present to check it. CDR1 is SGHRS, CDR2 YFSETQ, per germline. The CDR3 runs 14 residues. The CDR3 loop is CASSPGGTDPGYTF.

The genes are TRBV24-1 and TRBJ1-5; TCRdb designates TRBD1, a call that cannot be tested without DNA. Germline V gene lookup returns CDR1 KGHDR and CDR2 SFDVKD. This CDR3 has 16 residues. CDR3 in amino acids: CATSDPRQGKSEPQHF.

This chain joins TRBV19 and TRBJ2-1. Germline assignment: CDR1 LNHDA and CDR2 SQIVND (reference sequence). The CDR3 consists of 14 residues. The CDR3 here is CASARDRTYNEQFF.

The V and J genes are TRBV11-2 and TRBJ2-3; TCRdb outputs TRBD2, but without DNA this stays unchecked. In germline, CDR1 is SGHAT, CDR2 FQNNGV. The CDR3 length is 16 residues. CDR3 loop: CASSPRALGRADTQYF.

The J gene is TRBJ1-5, the V gene TRBV28; TCRdb's D call of TRBD1 is untestable without DNA. Germline values: CDR1 MDHEN, CDR2 SYDVKM. This CDR3 comprises 15 residues. The CDR3 is CASSPQGSSNQPQHF.

V is TRBV15 and J is TRBJ2-5. In germline, CDR1 is LNHNV, CDR2 YYDKDF (reference sequence). The CDR3 extends over 15 amino acids. The CDR3: CATSRTRPFQETQYF.

V gene TRBV5-4 combines with J gene TRBJ2-1; as DNA is missing, the TRBD1 call by TCRdb cannot be tested. Germline values: CDR1 SGHNT, CDR2 YYREEE (reference sequence). This CDR3 comprises 13 residues. The CDR3: CASSLFGGHEQFF.

The V call is TRBV3-1, the J call TRBJ2-3; lacking DNA, the TRBD2 call made by TCRdb goes unchecked. The germline V gene encodes CDR1 LGHDT and CDR2 YNNKEL (reference sequence). This CDR3 contains 19 residues. The CDR3 spells CASSQGLLGLADKRDTQYF.

The chain employs TRBV20-1 and TRBJ2-3; TCRdb's D call of TRBD2 is untestable without DNA. Germline V lookup: CDR1 DFQATT, CDR2 SNEGSKA (reference sequence). The length of the CDR3 is 13 residues. CDR3 protein: CSAEGRLGDTQYF.

This chain uses TRBV5-6 with TRBJ2-7; TCRdb calls TRBD1, which cannot be checked without DNA. Looked up from germline, CDR1 is SGHDT and CDR2 is YYEEEE. This CDR3 contains 16 residues. Here the CDR3 reads CASRPRGNRELYEQYF.

The J gene is TRBJ1-1, the V gene TRBV6-1. This CDR3 region has 16 residues. Germline CDR1 reads MNHNS; CDR2 reads SASEGT. The CDR3 loop reads CASRTRQSSMNTGAFF.

The J gene is TRBJ1-5, the V gene TRBV5-6; with no DNA, the TCRdb D assignment of TRBD1 cannot be verified. CDR1 is SGHDT and CDR2 is YYEEEE in the germline V gene. CDR3 size: 16 residues. The CDR3 sequence: CASSLSWGLANQPQHF.

The V and J genes are TRBV7-9 and TRBJ1-1. The CDR3 spans 15 residues. The germline V gene encodes CDR1 SEHNR and CDR2 FQNEAQ (reference sequence). The CDR3 is CASSSSGRGSTEAFF.

The chain couples TRBV7-2 to TRBJ2-1. The CDR3 has 13 residues. Germline loops: CDR1 SGHTA, CDR2 FQGNSA. This chain's CDR3 is CASSFGHYNEQFF.

The CDR3 spells CASRSWTYEQYF. The V call is TRBV28, the J call TRBJ2-7. From germline, CDR1 is MDHEN and CDR2 SYDVKM. The CDR3 runs to 12 residues.

V gene TRBV12-3 or TRBV12-4 combines with J gene TRBJ2-3; TCRdb's D gene call, TRBD2, goes unchecked for lack of DNA. This CDR3 contains 14 residues. The CDR3 sequence: CASTSSGGADTQYF.